This entry features one T cell receptor (beta chain) sequence. This clone was seen more than once but under ten times. This clone's antigen is unknown. No base-level quality is on record; no much larger clone is a single base apart. For survey sequencing of tumor libraries, mostly roughly 5 ug of input genomic DNA was used, and two replicates were run per sample. The immunoSEQ hsTCRbeta kit was used to prepare TCRbeta libraries according to the manufacturer's instructions. An Illumina NovaSeq 6000 S4 flow cell was used to sequence the final libraries, which had first been combined to 3 nM. Under the source paper's analysis protocol: The immunoSEQ Analyzer handled quality control and preprocessing of the raw data. The analysis was limited to productive rearrangements, and each clonotype was defined by a unique CDR3 amino acid sequence. Repertoire clonality was estimated as the Gini-Simpson index, which was computed with the R package tcR. Student's t test was used to compare Gini indices, while Pearson correlation assessed associations with tumor size change. TCRdb re-hosts the immuneACCESS table, in-frame sequences only. Its copies lack some clones; in the studies checked, an unresolved V gene accounts for under half of them, and the cause for the rest is not known. D and trimming come from the DNA, and the V and J calls and clone size come from that table. The sample records about 15,000 clones, 40% of which are singletons. Approximately 43% of the sample is held by the ten biggest clonotypes.

Here V drops 2 bases and J drops 0 bases, and the junction holds 7 bases not matched to any gene. The CDR1 and CDR2 encoded by the germline V gene (reference sequence) are SEHNR and FQNEAQ. Taken from cysteine to phenylalanine, the CDR3 has 17 residues. Only the CDR3 portion is preserved as DNA: 51 bases, with reading frame beginning at the first base. The label giving this sample's time point can be read as: after neoadjuvant nivolumab, at surgical resection. Patients had been newly diagnosed with stage II-IVA oral cavity squamous cell carcinoma, and no prior systemic or radiation treatment had been given to the patients. Everyone in the cohort had locally advanced, HPV-negative oral cavity squamous cell carcinoma. Samples came from a longitudinal correlative study of a single-arm phase II trial of neoadjuvant nivolumab in oral cavity squamous cell carcinoma. Subject-matched pre- and post-treatment PBMCs and tumors from three responders and three non-responders were subjected to genomic DNA-based TCRbeta sequencing. Genomic DNA was isolated from tumor tissue using the Maxwell RSC DNA from Tissue kit.

The data are from a study of neoadjuvant anti-PD-1 for oral cavity cancer (dated by TCRdb to the early 2020s). Background on the whole study: Before undergoing curative-intent surgical resection, most patients got three to four biweekly nivolumab doses at 3 mg/kg. Patients who did not progress were given a fourth nivolumab dose at about day 43 and had definitive surgical resection on days 50-56. The parent correlative cohort had 12 to 13 patients and a response rate of roughly 34%. Under RECIST 1.1, patients with complete response, partial response or stable disease were classed as responders, and patients with progression were classed as non-responders. What the authors observed across the whole study: Higher pretreatment blood Treg/Th17 ratios correlated with higher pretreatment blood TCRbeta clonality and lower post-treatment tumor TCRbeta clonality. The TCR analyses had only a few patients in each response group, and the authors called for validation in larger cohorts. Greater tumor shrinkage was correlated with larger post-treatment sizes of preexisting intratumoral clones, suggesting that expansion of preexisting clones contributed to response.

Specimen: tumor tissue, collected after nivolumab (anti-PD-1) treatment. This TCR came from a person aged 35-79 years with oral cavity squamous cell carcinoma. This receptor chain uses TRBV7-9 and TRBJ2-1, with 7 junctional bases fitting TRBD1. The nucleotide sequence is TGTGCCAGCAGCTTATACTCCGGGACAGCCTCCTACAATGAGCAGTTCTTC. This sequence encodes CASSLYSGTASYNEQFF.